This is a list of T cell receptor beta chains from one sample in a study of T cells in Graves' hyperthyroidism and ophthalmopathy. MiXCR was run by TCRdb on the multiplex PCR reads, yielding one entry per CDR3 protein. The sample carries about 420,000 distinct CDR3 sequences, approximately 15% recorded once. Material: blood. The receptors here all came from a woman aged 18-35 years with Graves' hyperthyroidism. The CDR3 runs from the conserved cysteine through the conserved F or W. Fields, in order: CDR3 DNA, CDR3 protein, V gene, clone size, J gene, D gene. The D gene is left open where the match is weak. The size of a clone is reported for some rows only, either as once, few or many, or as a class for expanded clones.

cdr3_nt: TGTGCCGGCAGCTTACAGGGTGATGAGCAGTTCTTC
cdr3_aa: CAGSLQGDEQFF
v_call: TRBV9
clone_size: -
j_call: TRBJ2-1
d_call: -

cdr3_nt: TGTGCCAGCAGTGAAGATACCCCGGGACTAGCCTATTACGAGCAGTACTTC
cdr3_aa: CASSEDTPGLAYYEQYF
v_call: TRBV25-1
clone_size: many
j_call: TRBJ2-7
d_call: TRBD2

cdr3_nt: TGTGCCAGCTCACAAACATCGACAGGGTTCGATCAGCCCCAGCATTTT
cdr3_aa: CASSQTSTGFDQPQHF
v_call: TRBV18
clone_size: few
j_call: TRBJ1-5
d_call: TRBD1

cdr3_nt: TGCGCCAGCAGCCAAGATCAGGGAAGAAACACCATATATTTT
cdr3_aa: CASSQDQGRNTIYF
v_call: TRBV4-1
clone_size: few
j_call: TRBJ1-3
d_call: -

cdr3_nt: TGTGCCAGCAGCGGGCAGGGTAGTACTCAACGCTATGGCTACACCTTC
cdr3_aa: CASSGQGSTQRYGYTF
v_call: TRBV28
clone_size: many
j_call: TRBJ1-2
d_call: -

cdr3_nt: TGTGCCAGCAGCCAAGAAATACGGGCCCGGCAGTACTTC
cdr3_aa: CASSQEIRARQYF
v_call: TRBV3-1
clone_size: -
j_call: TRBJ2-7
d_call: -

cdr3_nt: TGTGCCAGCAGCCCCTTTGCGGGAGGAACCGGGGAGCTGTTTTTT
cdr3_aa: CASSPFAGGTGELFF
v_call: TRBV3-1
clone_size: -
j_call: TRBJ2-2
d_call: TRBD2

cdr3_nt: TGTGCCAGCAGACTGACCGGGACAGGGAGATACGAGCAGTACTTC
cdr3_aa: CASRLTGTGRYEQYF
v_call: TRBV7-2
clone_size: many
j_call: TRBJ2-7
d_call: TRBD1

cdr3_nt: TGCAGTGCTAGTGGGACAGGGAATCAGCCCCAGCATTTT
cdr3_aa: CSASGTGNQPQHF
v_call: TRBV20-1
clone_size: few
j_call: TRBJ1-5
d_call: TRBD1

cdr3_nt: TGTGCCAGCAGCTTAGTTGGCCTTACAGGGGACGCTTTCTTT
cdr3_aa: CASSLVGLTGDAFF
v_call: TRBV7-9
clone_size: few
j_call: TRBJ1-1
d_call: TRBD1

cdr3_nt: TGTGCCAGCAGTGAGTCCAGGGTGGTTGGAAACACCATATATTTT
cdr3_aa: CASSESRVVGNTIYF
v_call: TRBV2
clone_size: -
j_call: TRBJ1-3
d_call: -

cdr3_nt: TGTGCCACCTGGACTAGCGGGACCGACTGGGACGAGCAGTACTTC
cdr3_aa: CATWTSGTDWDEQYF
v_call: TRBV10-3
clone_size: many
j_call: TRBJ2-7
d_call: TRBD2

cdr3_nt: TGCGCCAGCAGCCATCCCTCTAGCGGGAGTCTGTACGAGCAGTACTTC
cdr3_aa: CASSHPSSGSLYEQYF
v_call: TRBV4-1
clone_size: few
j_call: TRBJ2-7
d_call: TRBD2

cdr3_nt: TGTGCCACCAGCAGAGATCGTTCTGGGGCCAACGTCCTGACTTTC
cdr3_aa: CATSRDRSGANVLTF
v_call: TRBV15
clone_size: many
j_call: TRBJ2-6
d_call: -

cdr3_nt: TGTGCCAGCAGCCAAGATGGGCTCTTCGGGACCGTCGAGCAGTACTTC
cdr3_aa: CASSQDGLFGTVEQYF
v_call: TRBV6-1
clone_size: many
j_call: TRBJ2-7
d_call: -

cdr3_nt: TGCAGCGTCCACGACACAGGGTCCTATGGCTACACCTTC
cdr3_aa: CSVHDTGSYGYTF
v_call: TRBV29-1
clone_size: -
j_call: TRBJ1-2
d_call: -

cdr3_nt: TGTGCCAGCAGTGGGACAGGGGGCGCAAGAAACTATGGCTACACCTTC
cdr3_aa: CASSGTGGARNYGYTF
v_call: TRBV6-1
clone_size: few
j_call: TRBJ1-2
d_call: TRBD1

cdr3_nt: TGCAGCGTTGAAAGAGAGGCGGGGCTCGGTACGCAGTATTTT
cdr3_aa: CSVEREAGLGTQYF
v_call: TRBV29-1
clone_size: many
j_call: TRBJ2-3
d_call: -

cdr3_nt: TGTGCCAGCAGTTCAGGGCCCAATTCACCCCTCCACTTT
cdr3_aa: CASSSGPNSPLHF
v_call: TRBV27
clone_size: -
j_call: TRBJ1-6
d_call: -

cdr3_nt: TGTGCCAGCAGTTATGAAAGGGTAGGCACTGAAGCTTTCTTT
cdr3_aa: CASSYERVGTEAFF
v_call: TRBV6-2/TRBV6-3
clone_size: many
j_call: TRBJ1-1
d_call: -

cdr3_nt: TGTGCCAGCAGTTACAGAGGGAGGCCCGCCGGTGAGCAGTTCTTC
cdr3_aa: CASSYRGRPAGEQFF
v_call: TRBV6-6
clone_size: many
j_call: TRBJ2-1
d_call: -

cdr3_nt: TGTGCCAGTAGTATAGGGACAGGGGGTACCGGGGAGCTGTTTTTT
cdr3_aa: CASSIGTGGTGELFF
v_call: TRBV19
clone_size: once
j_call: TRBJ2-2
d_call: TRBD1

cdr3_nt: TGCGCCAGCAGCCCCGTCCTGCGGACTAACACTGAAGCTTTCTTT
cdr3_aa: CASSPVLRTNTEAFF
v_call: TRBV5-1
clone_size: many
j_call: TRBJ1-1
d_call: -

cdr3_nt: TGCAGTGTCCACCAGGCTACTCGCAATGAGCAGTTCTTC
cdr3_aa: CSVHQATRNEQFF
v_call: TRBV20-1
clone_size: many
j_call: TRBJ2-1
d_call: -

cdr3_nt: TGTGCCTGGAGCGTAAGCAGCGGGCTCTACTACGAGCAGTACTTC
cdr3_aa: CAWSVSSGLYYEQYF
v_call: TRBV30
clone_size: many
j_call: TRBJ2-7
d_call: -

cdr3_nt: TGTGCCAGCACCCCGGACGGATCGAACACTGAAGCTTTCTTT
cdr3_aa: CASTPDGSNTEAFF
v_call: TRBV28
clone_size: many
j_call: TRBJ1-1
d_call: -

cdr3_nt: TGTGCCAGCAGCTTAGATGATAGCAATCAGCCCCAGCATTTT
cdr3_aa: CASSLDDSNQPQHF
v_call: TRBV7-6
clone_size: few
j_call: TRBJ1-5
d_call: -

cdr3_nt: TGTGCCATCAGTGAGATGGTAGCGGGAGTGTTATACAATGAGCAGTTCTTC
cdr3_aa: CAISEMVAGVLYNEQFF
v_call: TRBV10-3
clone_size: many
j_call: TRBJ2-1
d_call: TRBD2

cdr3_nt: TGCGCCAGCAGTATGGGGGACAAGGCCTACGAGCAGTACTTC
cdr3_aa: CASSMGDKAYEQYF
v_call: TRBV5-1
clone_size: many
j_call: TRBJ2-7
d_call: -

cdr3_nt: TGTGCCAGCAGATTTTACGGACAGGGGATTTCTGAAGCTTTCTTT
cdr3_aa: CASRFYGQGISEAFF
v_call: TRBV27
clone_size: many
j_call: TRBJ1-1
d_call: TRBD1

cdr3_nt: TGTGCCAGCAGTTACACAGGGGGGTCCTACGAGCAGTACTTC
cdr3_aa: CASSYTGGSYEQYF
v_call: TRBV6-2/TRBV6-3
clone_size: -
j_call: TRBJ2-7
d_call: TRBD1

cdr3_nt: TGTGCCAGCTCACCATCAGCGAACACTGAAGCTTTCTTT
cdr3_aa: CASSPSANTEAFF
v_call: TRBV18
clone_size: many
j_call: TRBJ1-1
d_call: -

cdr3_nt: TGTGCCAGCAGCTTAGGCAGGGTTGGAGGGGATAAAGAGACCCAGTACTTC
cdr3_aa: CASSLGRVGGDKETQYF
v_call: TRBV11-2
clone_size: many
j_call: TRBJ2-5
d_call: -

cdr3_nt: TGTGCCAGCAGTTGGAGACGAAGGAACACTGAAGCTTTCTTT
cdr3_aa: CASSWRRRNTEAFF
v_call: TRBV27
clone_size: many
j_call: TRBJ1-1
d_call: -

cdr3_nt: TGTGCCAGCAGCCGACCGGGGAGCAATCAGCCCCAGCATTTT
cdr3_aa: CASSRPGSNQPQHF
v_call: TRBV6-1
clone_size: -
j_call: TRBJ1-5
d_call: -

cdr3_nt: TGTGCCAGCAGCTCTGACCAGACTAGCGGATCCTACGAGCAGTACTTC
cdr3_aa: CASSSDQTSGSYEQYF
v_call: TRBV5-6
clone_size: few
j_call: TRBJ2-7
d_call: TRBD2

cdr3_nt: TGCAGTGGGCAGTCCCCTAACTATGGCTACACCTTC
cdr3_aa: CSGQSPNYGYTF
v_call: TRBV20-1
clone_size: -
j_call: TRBJ1-2
d_call: -